This T cell receptor beta chain was obtained from a study of shared clonotypes between healthy human individuals (dated by TCRdb to the early 2020s). Broadly, across the study: A couple of women and three men aged 18 to 49 years were included in the cohort. Different laboratories and diverse techniques were used to prepare libraries and sequence TCR repertoires, to increase sequencing depth and limit assay-specific biases. To estimate repertoire size and how much clonotype sharing occurs between individuals, the study deeply sequenced the blood TCR repertoires of 5 or 6 healthy adults. Between about 0.8 and 9 billion PBMCs per donor were obtained by leukapheresis. For each donor, CD4 naive and CD4 memory were each given three plates, CD8 naive was given two plates, and CD8 memory was given one plate.

TCR CDR3 regions were amplified from genomic DNA by multiplex PCR using the deep immunoSEQ assay. Extracted genomic DNA from each cell subset was spread evenly across all wells of several immunoSEQ 96-well plates, with each plate serving as a replicate. Each replicate PCR for sorted subsets received around 0.2 ug genomic DNA, equal to about 30,000 T cell genomes. Purified libraries were quantified with a Qubit 3.0 fluorometer, sized on a Bioanalyzer 2100, and re-quantified with the KAPA Library Quantification kit. Each immunoSEQ 96-well plate was sequenced on its own single-read 150-cycle Illumina NextSeq 550 flow cell. Concerning the study's data processing: Because the immunoSEQ output held only junctional sequences and lacked quality scores, the filtering could not match the filtering applied to full-length reads. Sequences were annotated with PyIR, a Python wrapper for IgBLAST v1.9, using IMGT germline references to assign V/J genes and CDR3. Reads with weak V/J assignments (E-value above 1e-6), missing CDR3, stop codons, out-of-frame junctions, or ambiguous translated residues were removed. V3J clonotypes were defined as sequences sharing the same inferred V gene, J gene, and CDR3 amino acid sequence. Percentage overlap between repertoires was computed as shared unique clonotypes divided by the size of the smaller repertoire. Three approaches were used to assess repertoire richness: RTK rarefaction, the Chao1 estimator, and Recon v2.1 estimates of unobserved clonotypes. Generation probabilities were computed with OLGA for all TCRbeta clonotypes obtained by the gDNA method from a handful of donors. Imported from immuneACCESS, the table was reduced by TCRdb to in-frame sequences with V and J called. These copies leave out some clones; in studies compared against another copy, an unresolved V gene accounts for under half, and the cause of the remainder is not known. V, J and clone size derive from that table, while D and trimming were established from the DNA sequence. The sample includes roughly 770,000 clones, with just over 95% observed a single time. The ten largest clones capture around 0.21% of the sample.

V and J lose 8 bases and 0 bases, and a span of 9 bases separates them. From the cysteine through the phenylalanine, the CDR3 covers 13 amino acids. The sequence is cut down to CDR3 DNA, 39 bases in frame from base 1. The germline V gene (reference sequence) specifies MNHNY as CDR1 and SVGAGI as CDR2. Of note for this clone: Its antigen is unknown. No base-level quality is on record; no much larger clone is a single base apart.

Study-level results and caveats: Sharing across several donors was observed for around 4.8% of naive CD4, around 3.5% of naive CD8, 2% to 2.5% of memory CD4, and about 0.4% of memory CD8 clonotypes. Clonotypes shared by all four sorted-subset donors showed higher generation probabilities than non-shared clonotypes. Based on pairwise subsampling, the degree of clonotype sharing among donors was expected to be affected by sequencing depth. Sampling was restricted to blood, and TCR repertoires in tissues likely differ from the TCR repertoires found in blood. Naive subsets generally had larger estimated clonotype richness than memory subsets. Because the study included only a small number of donors, the genetic and exposure-history diversity represented was limited. Rarefaction of sorted-subset datasets indicated incomplete sequencing despite the large sequencing depth.

CD8 naive samples were CD45RO-negative cells positively selected for CCR7, giving a CD45RA+CCR7+ population that excluded TemRA cells. Donors were healthy HIV-negative adults with no recently reported acute infections or vaccinations. All donors were Caucasian adults living in Nashville, Tennessee, USA. After blood collection by leukapheresis, PBMCs were isolated using Ficoll-Histopaque density gradient centrifugation and then cryopreserved in the vapor phase of liquid nitrogen. Analytical flow cytometry was used to check the purity and quantity of each magnetically sorted T cell population. Genomic DNA was isolated from each sorted fraction and quantified by UV absorbance on a Nanodrop 2000c.

This sequence was found in a man aged 25 to 40 in good health. The chain joins TRBV6-6 to TRBJ2-3; the D segment could be TRBD2, given 6 matching bases. Material: naive CD8+ T cells sorted from blood. The cell subset or site label for this specimen denotes: CD45RA+CCR7+. The sequence in DNA is TGTGCCAGCGCGGGGACTAGCACAGATACGCAGTATTTT. This codes for CASAGTSTDTQYF.